The T cell receptor beta chain described here comes from a study of spatial heterogeneity in lung cancer. Study summary: Beta-chain sequences consistently outnumbered alpha-chain sequences in detection.

Time point indicated: sample taken at primary tumor resection. No cell sorting; template was whole RNA from tumor, lung tissue or PBMC. In this sample, this clonotype is medium-sized (0.01 to 0.1%). The antigen is unknown. Study-level findings and limits: Ubiquitous expanded tumor TCRs appeared in blood more at resection than follow-up.

Carried by each TCR cDNA molecule was a unique molecular identifier. TCRdb recomputed calls from the 5' RACE reads with MiXCR, one row per CDR3 protein. The top ten hold around a fifth of the sample, which has some 17,000 distinct CDR3 sequences, 20% to 25% seen once. The ends were cut back, 1 base at V and 0 bases at J, with 9 bases in the middle. The germline V gene has CDR1 MNHNS and CDR2 SASEGT. CDR3 length: 16 residues. V and J are TRBV6-1 and TRBJ2-2; the D gene is possibly TRBD1 (5 bases). The TCR originated in a female donor with early-stage non-small cell lung cancer. Sequenced material: PBMCs, taken at surgery. The DNA for the CDR3 is TGTGCCAGCAGTGAAGGGTGGACACCGAACACCGGGGAGCTGTTTTTT. It yields the protein CASSEGWTPNTGELFF.